Below are 29 T cell receptor beta chains sequenced from a single sample in a study of blood T cell repertoires in COVID-19 (dated by TCRdb to 2020 to 2021). The library was produced with the immunoSEQ multiplex PCR assay. TCRdb's version of the immuneACCESS table is confined to in-frame rearrangements and falls short of the full clone set. An unresolved V gene accounts for under half of the shortfall where checked; the remainder is of unknown origin. Recorded for this sample are under 300,000 clones; approximately 89% of them occurred a single time. The top ten constitute under 2.5% of the sample. The sample comprised PBMCs or T cells enriched from blood (not recorded which). These receptor sequences come from a woman in her sixties or seventies who had recovered from COVID-19.

This chain uses TRBV9 with TRBJ2-2, with D maybe TRBD1 (7 bases). Germline V CDR1 and CDR2: SGDLS, YYNGEE. CDR3 length: 13 amino acids. The germline V and J ends were trimmed by 5 bases and 7 bases, with 12 bases remaining between them. The CDR3 DNA follows: TGTGCCAGCAGGGACAGGCGGGACGGGGAGCTGTTTTTT. This encodes CASRDRRDGELFF.

This rearrangement joins TRBV19 to TRBJ1-3; 7 bases match TRBD1. V was pared by 6 bases and J by 2 bases, with 7 bases of the junction left unmatched. CDR3 length equals 15 residues. Germline CDR1 is LNHDA and CDR2 is SQIVND (reference sequence). CDR3 in amino acids: CASSQTGSTGNTIYF. DNA for the CDR3: TGTGCCAGTAGCCAGACAGGGAGCACTGGAAACACCATATATTTT.

The chain employs TRBV5-6 and TRBJ2-6; D uncertain. Germline V CDR1 and CDR2: SGHDT, YYEEEE. CDR3 length: 16 residues. The V and J ends lost 4 bases and 0 bases respectively, with 11 bases between them. CDR3: CASSRRDFSGANVLTF. Here the CDR3 DNA reads TGTGCCAGCAGCCGCCGCGACTTCTCTGGGGCCAACGTCCTGACTTTC.

The chain combines TRBV11-2 with TRBJ1-4; D gene unclear. V shed 4 bases and J shed 5 bases, with 8 bases lying between them. The germline V gene has CDR1 SGHAT and CDR2 FQNNGV. The CDR3 is made up of 13 amino acids. CDR3 region: CASSSDPNEKLFF. The CDR3 coding sequence is TGTGCCAGCAGCTCAGACCCGAATGAAAAACTGTTTTTT.

About this clone itself: Other DNA sequences within the sample encode an identical CDR3. V is TRBV7-3 and J is TRBJ2-2; 10 positions match TRBD2. After removal of 3 bases from V and 5 bases from J, the junction contained 0 bases not matched to a gene. This CDR3 comprises 14 residues. CDR1 is SGHTA and CDR2 is FQGTGA in the germline V gene. In DNA, the CDR3 is TGTGCCAGCAGCTTGACTAGCGGGACCGGGGAGCTGTTTTTT. Translated: CASSLTSGTGELFF.

The rearrangement links TRBV19 to TRBJ1-2, with 7 bases identical to TRBD1. The CDR3 spans 12 residues. The germline V gene encodes CDR1 LNHDA and CDR2 SQIVND (reference sequence). V was clipped by 6 bases and J by 8 bases; unmatched bases: 6. The CDR3 DNA follows: TGTGCCAGTAGAAGGGGGCATCGAGGCTACACCTTC. This codes for CASRRGHRGYTF.

The chain has TRBV11-3 and TRBJ1-1; D remains ambiguous. Trimming cost V 5 bases and J 2 bases, with 12 bases left between them. Germline V CDR1 and CDR2: SGHNT, YENEEA. CDR3 length: 14 residues. Written as DNA, the CDR3 is TGTGCCAGCAGCCCAACCAGTTATAACACTGAAGCTTTCTTT. As protein: CASSPTSYNTEAFF.

J is TRBJ1-5 and V is TRBV28; TRBD1 agrees at 8 bases. V lost 4 bases to trimming and J lost 6 bases; unmatched junction nucleotides: 8. This CDR3 contains 15 residues. Germline lookup yields CDR1 MDHEN and CDR2 SYDVKM. The CDR3 bases are TGTGCCAGCAGTTCTGGACAGGGTATAGGTCAGCCCCAGCATTTT. Protein product: CASSSGQGIGQPQHF.

The chain has TRBV5-1 and TRBJ1-5; D not resolved. This CDR3 comprises 13 residues. Trimming left V 4 bases short and J 9 bases short, with 14 bases between. Per the germline V gene, CDR1 is SGHRS and CDR2 is YFSETQ. The CDR3: CASSMTWETPQHF. The DNA for the CDR3 is TGCGCCAGCAGCATGACGTGGGAGACGCCCCAGCATTTT.

V usage is TRBV2 and J usage is TRBJ2-3, with unresolved D. Germline V CDR1 and CDR2: SNHLY, FYNNEI. Trimming left V 3 bases short and J 1 base short, with 8 bases between. The CDR3 consists of 14 residues. CDR3 nucleotide sequence: TGTGCCAGCAGTGAGATAAGCGGCACAGATACGCAGTATTTT. This translates into CASSEISGTDTQYF.

The chain couples TRBV2 to TRBJ2-1; no reliable D call. There are 14 residues in the CDR3. Trimming removed 7 bases at V and 0 bases at J, with 10 bases between. Per the germline V gene, CDR1 is SNHLY and CDR2 is FYNNEI. CDR3 bases: TGTGCCAGCACCGACTGGAGCTCCTACAATGAGCAGTTCTTC. As protein: CASTDWSSYNEQFF.

This chain joins TRBV7-3 and TRBJ2-7; D possibly corresponds to TRBD1 (5 bases). Trimming left V 3 bases short and J 0 bases short, with 12 bases between. Germline assignment: CDR1 SGHTA and CDR2 FQGTGA. The CDR3 is 15 amino acids. In DNA, the CDR3 is TGTGCCAGCAGCTTTAGGGGATCAAGCTCCTACGAGCAGTACTTC. It yields the protein CASSFRGSSSYEQYF.

This rearrangement joins TRBV19 to TRBJ1-3; D is uncertain. Germline V gives CDR1 LNHDA, CDR2 SQIVND (reference sequence). The CDR3 consists of 14 residues. The V end was cut by 2 bases, the J end by 0 bases, with 5 bases between. CDR3: CASSINNSGNTIYF. The CDR3 DNA is TGTGCCAGTAGTATAAACAACTCTGGAAACACCATATATTTT.

The V call is TRBV5-6, the J call TRBJ2-7, with D possibly being TRBD1 (6 bases). The CDR3 spans 11 residues. The V gene's germline CDR1 is SGHDT and CDR2 YYEEEE. The V end lost 5 bases, the J end lost 6 bases, and 9 bases lay between the germline ends. The chain's CDR3 is CASSGGLEQYF. The CDR3 DNA reads TGTGCCAGCAGTGGGGGCCTCGAGCAGTACTTC. The variable domain in full, completed from reference TRBV5-6 and TRBJ2-7, reads DAGVTQSPTHLIKTRGQQVTLRCSPKSGHDTVSWYQQALGQGPQFIFQYYEEEERQRGNFPDRFSGHQFPNYSSELNVNALLLGDSALYLCASSGGLEQYFGPGTRLTVT.

The rearrangement joins TRBV11-2 to TRBJ2-6; no clear D gene. Germline assignment: CDR1 SGHAT and CDR2 FQNNGV. Deletions cut 8 bases from V and 2 bases from J, with 16 bases between. This CDR3 comprises 16 residues. The CDR3 nucleotides are TGTGCCAGCCCTACGTCCCCATCTACTGGGGCCAACGTCCTGACTTTC. Residues: CASPTSPSTGANVLTF.

The V gene is TRBV30, the J gene TRBJ2-3; weak D call: TRBD2 (6 bases). There are 14 residues in the CDR3. Trimming pared 4 bases from V and 2 bases from J, leaving 13 bases between. Germline CDR1 reads GTSNPN; CDR2 reads SVGIG (reference sequence). The CDR3 DNA is TGTGCCTGGACTCAAGCGGGCCCCACAGATACGCAGTATTTT. Amino acids: CAWTQAGPTDTQYF.

Only one count was recorded for this clone. The CDR3 spells CASSYLSTEAFF. Here the CDR3 DNA reads TGTGCCAGCAGTTACCTAAGCACTGAAGCTTTCTTT. V and J are TRBV6-6 and TRBJ1-1, with D uncertain. Trimming removed 2 bases from V and 4 bases from J, with 5 bases in between. There are 12 residues in the CDR3. CDR1 is MNHNY, CDR2 SVGAGI, per germline (reference sequence).

The chain links TRBV28 to TRBJ1-1; no definite D call. The CDR3 spans 13 residues. Looked up from germline, CDR1 is MDHEN and CDR2 is SYDVKM. The V and J ends lost 3 bases and 2 bases respectively, with 7 bases between them. CDR3 in DNA: TGTGCCAGCAGTTTGCTAATAAACACTGAAGCTTTCTTT. It translates to CASSLLINTEAFF. Full variable domain (rest looked up from reference TRBV28 and TRBJ1-1): DVKVTQSSRYLVKRTGEKVFLECVQDMDHENMFWYRQDPGLGLRLIYFSYDVKMKEKGDIPEGYSVSREKKERFSLILESASTNQTSMYLCASSLLINTEAFFGQGTRLTVV.

This clone was observed a handful of times. The chain couples TRBV28 to TRBJ1-4; 7 bases map to TRBD1. Germline lookup yields CDR1 MDHEN and CDR2 SYDVKM. This CDR3 contains 14 residues. The trim removed 3 bases at V and 7 bases at J, leaving 5 bases unmatched. DNA of the CDR3: TGTGCCAGCAGTTTCCGCCCAGGGGGTGAAAAACTGTTTTTT. Protein product: CASSFRPGGEKLFF.

The genes are TRBV29-1 and TRBJ1-1; possible D gene TRBD1, 5 bases. V was pared by 6 bases and J by 8 bases, with 19 bases between. Looked up from germline, CDR1 is SQVTM and CDR2 is ANQGSEA. The CDR3 length is 13 residues. CDR3 sequence reads: CSVATQGVSEAFF. DNA for the CDR3: TGCAGCGTAGCAACTCAGGGCGTCTCCGAAGCTTTCTTT.

The chain links TRBV27 to TRBJ1-1, with D perhaps TRBD1 (5 bases). Germline loops: CDR1 MNHEY, CDR2 SMNVEV (reference sequence). Trimming took 10 bases from V and 6 from J, leaving 18 bases between them. The CDR3 is 13 residues long. DNA of the CDR3: TGTGCCACCTGCCGCCCCGGGGGGGCTGAAGCTTTCTTT. It specifies CATCRPGGAEAFF.

In its sample, this clone was seen once. The chain links TRBV9 to TRBJ1-6; 7 bases line up with TRBD1. V was pared by 0 bases and J by 9 bases, with 6 bases of the junction left unmatched. Germline CDR1 SGDLS, CDR2 YYNGEE. This CDR3 has 15 amino acids. This CDR3 is CASSVVETGFSPLHF. Written as DNA, the CDR3 is TGTGCCAGCAGCGTAGTGGAGACAGGGTTTTCACCCCTCCACTTT.

The chain combines TRBV24-1 with TRBJ2-1, with D possibly matching TRBD2 (7 bases). Trimming left V 3 bases short and J 4 bases short, with 18 bases between. The germline V gene has CDR1 KGHDR and CDR2 SFDVKD. The CDR3 runs 17 residues. Here the CDR3 reads CATSDRPRGAKYNEQFF. In DNA form, the CDR3 reads TGTGCCACCAGTGATAGGCCCCGGGGGGCCAAGTACAATGAGCAGTTCTTC.

This clone was recorded a few times. The chain links TRBV11-2 to TRBJ1-2; TRBD1 matches 12 bases. The CDR3 has 16 amino acids. CDR1 and CDR2 (germline): SGHAT, FQNNGV. After removal of 5 bases from V and 5 bases from J, the junction contained 9 bases not matched to a gene. CDR3 bases: TGTGCCAGCAGCCCTACCGGGACAGGGGGCGTATATGGCTACACCTTC. Amino acid sequence: CASSPTGTGGVYGYTF.

In its sample, this clone was seen a few times. The sample contains more than one DNA sequence encoding this CDR3. This chain links TRBV28 with TRBJ1-2, with 7 bases lining up with TRBD1. The CDR3 sequence is 13 residues long. J was trimmed by 2 bases and V by 5 bases; bases with no gene match: 2. Germline CDR1 is MDHEN and CDR2 is SYDVKM. This CDR3 reads CASSPTGNYGYTF. The CDR3 nucleotides are TGTGCCAGCAGTCCGACAGGGAACTATGGCTACACCTTC.

As DNA, the CDR3 is TGTGCCAGCATTCGGAGCGGGGGACCCGATACGCAGTATTTT. Amino acids: CASIRSGGPDTQYF. This chain links TRBV2 with TRBJ2-3; 8 bases agree with TRBD2. V was clipped by 7 bases and J by 6 bases; unmatched bases: 9. Germline V gives CDR1 SNHLY, CDR2 FYNNEI. The CDR3 sequence is 14 residues long.

V and J are TRBV29-1 and TRBJ2-1, with 7 bases aligning to TRBD2. CDR3 size: 14 residues. Germline V lookup: CDR1 SQVTM, CDR2 ANQGSEA. Trimming at V came to 2 bases and at J to 6 bases, leaving 7 bases not matched to a gene. Here the CDR3 reads CSVEYRGVLNEQFF. The CDR3 DNA follows: TGCAGCGTTGAATACCGGGGGGTTCTCAATGAGCAGTTCTTC.

The rearrangement links TRBV3-1 (or the pseudogene TRBV3-2) to TRBJ1-1, with D tentatively TRBD1 (5 bases). Per the germline V gene, CDR1 is LGHDT and CDR2 is YNNKEL (reference sequence). The CDR3 runs to 12 residues. The V gene lost 1 base and the J gene lost 8 bases, with 8 bases spanning the gap. This CDR3 is CASSQGWTEAFF. For the CDR3, the DNA is TGTGCCAGCAGCCAAGGGTGGACAGAAGCTTTCTTT.

This clone has just one count. CDR3 nucleotide sequence: TGTGCCAGCACCCAGAACAGGGGCCTAGGCTACACCTTC. Encoded protein: CASTQNRGLGYTF. The V gene is TRBV28, the J gene TRBJ1-2; 7 bases map to TRBD1. The CDR3 is made up of 13 amino acids. V lost 7 bases to trimming and J lost 8 bases; unmatched junction nucleotides: 10. Germline lookup yields CDR1 MDHEN and CDR2 SYDVKM.